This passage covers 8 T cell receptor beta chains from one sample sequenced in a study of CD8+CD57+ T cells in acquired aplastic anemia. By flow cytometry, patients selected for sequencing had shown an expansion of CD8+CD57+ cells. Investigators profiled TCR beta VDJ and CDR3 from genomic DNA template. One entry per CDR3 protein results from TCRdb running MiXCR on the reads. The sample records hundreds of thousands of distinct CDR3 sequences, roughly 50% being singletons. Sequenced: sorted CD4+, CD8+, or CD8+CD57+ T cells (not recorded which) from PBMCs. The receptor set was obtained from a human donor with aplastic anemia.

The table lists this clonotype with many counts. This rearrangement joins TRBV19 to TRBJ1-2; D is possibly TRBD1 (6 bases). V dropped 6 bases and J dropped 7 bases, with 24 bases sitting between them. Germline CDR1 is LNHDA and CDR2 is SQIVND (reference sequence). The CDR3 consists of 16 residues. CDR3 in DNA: TGTGCCAGTAGGCTAAGCACGACAGGCGGCTTGGGTGGCTACACCTTC. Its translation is CASRLSTTGGLGGYTF.

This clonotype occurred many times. The DNA for the CDR3 is TGTGCCATCAGTCCCTCCGACAACTCTTATAGCAATCAGCCCCAGCATTTT. Encoded protein: CAISPSDNSYSNQPQHF. The chain carries TRBV10-3 and TRBJ1-5, with unresolved D. V shed 5 bases and J shed 0 bases, with 17 bases lying between them. The CDR3 is 17 residues long. From germline, CDR1 is ENHRY and CDR2 SYGVKD.

In DNA, the CDR3 is TGCAGTGCTATAAGCGGGGTGGGTCCGAGAGAGACCCAGTACTTC. Translated: CSAISGVGPRETQYF. The chain joins TRBV20-1 to TRBJ2-5, with TRBD2 identical over 7 bases. Germline V gene data show CDR1 as DFQATT and CDR2 as SNEGSKA (reference sequence). Losses at the gene ends were 4 bases for V and 4 bases for J; bases not matched to a gene: 12. The CDR3 has 15 amino acids.

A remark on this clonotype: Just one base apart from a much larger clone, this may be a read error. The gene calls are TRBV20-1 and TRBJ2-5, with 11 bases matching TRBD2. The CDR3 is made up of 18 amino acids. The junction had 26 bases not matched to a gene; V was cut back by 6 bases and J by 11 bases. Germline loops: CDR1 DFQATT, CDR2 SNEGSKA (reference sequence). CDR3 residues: CSARRASGGNQIYNEQYF. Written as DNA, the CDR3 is TGCAGTGCCCGCCGGGCTAGCGGGGGGAATCAGATCTACAATGAGCAGTACTTC.

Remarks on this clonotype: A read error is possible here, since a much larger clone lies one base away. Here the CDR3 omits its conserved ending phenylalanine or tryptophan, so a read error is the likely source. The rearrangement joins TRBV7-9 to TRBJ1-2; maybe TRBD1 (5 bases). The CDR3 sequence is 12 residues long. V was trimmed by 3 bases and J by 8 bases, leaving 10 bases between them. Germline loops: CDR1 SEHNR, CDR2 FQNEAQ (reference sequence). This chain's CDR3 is CASSFQGGGYTL. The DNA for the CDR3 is TGTGCCAGCAGCTTCCAGGGAGGAGGCTACACCCTC.

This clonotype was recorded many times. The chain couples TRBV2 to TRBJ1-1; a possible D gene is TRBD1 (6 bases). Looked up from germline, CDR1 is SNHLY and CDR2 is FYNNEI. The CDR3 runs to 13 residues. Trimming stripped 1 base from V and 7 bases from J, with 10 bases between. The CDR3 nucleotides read TGTGCCAGCAGTGAAGTAGGACAGCTTGAAGCTTTCTTT. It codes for CASSEVGQLEAFF.

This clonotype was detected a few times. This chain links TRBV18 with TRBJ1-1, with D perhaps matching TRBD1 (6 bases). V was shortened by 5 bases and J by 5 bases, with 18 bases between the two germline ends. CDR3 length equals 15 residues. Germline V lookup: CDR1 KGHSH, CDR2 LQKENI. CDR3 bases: TGTGCCAGCTCATCAAACGGGGGGCAGGGAACTGAAGCTTTCTTT. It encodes CASSSNGGQGTEAFF.

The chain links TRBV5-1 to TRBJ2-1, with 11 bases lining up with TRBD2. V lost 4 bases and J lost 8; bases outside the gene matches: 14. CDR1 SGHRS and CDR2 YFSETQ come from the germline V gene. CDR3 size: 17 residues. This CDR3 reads CASSPSPGLADADEQFF. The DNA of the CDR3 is TGCGCCAGCAGCCCTAGCCCGGGACTAGCGGACGCCGATGAGCAGTTCTTC.